Presented here are 30 T cell receptor beta chains from one specimen sequenced in a study of cytomegalovirus exposure and HLA in healthy donors. Both 60 Vbeta primers and 13 Jbeta primers went into the PCR. Sequencing used immunoSEQ multiplex PCR; TCRdb keeps in-frame clones, though not all of them. The repertoire holds under 150,000 clones, with about 70% as singletons. Sequences were obtained from PBMCs. The origin of the receptors is a woman between 55 and 75 years old in good health and CMV-seropositive.

The chain recombines TRBV19 with TRBJ2-3; TRBD2 matches 11 bases. V lost 7 bases, J lost 1 base, and 7 bases stayed unmatched. The germline V gene has CDR1 LNHDA and CDR2 SQIVND (reference sequence). The CDR3 extends over 16 amino acids. The CDR3 DNA is TGTGCCAGTACCCCGACTAGCGGGGCCCGCACAGATACGCAGTATTTT. Encoded protein: CASTPTSGARTDTQYF. Full variable domain (rest looked up from reference TRBV19 and TRBJ2-3): DGGITQSPKYLFRKEGQNVTLSCEQNLNHDAMYWYRQDPGQGLRLIYYSQIVNDFQKGDIAEGYSVSREKKESFPLTVTSAQKNPTAFYLCASTPTSGARTDTQYFGPGTRLTVL.

This clone was observed a few times. The rearrangement joins TRBV6-5 to TRBJ2-7, with 8 bases aligning to TRBD2. Unmatched junction bases numbered 8, after V lost 7 bases and J lost 3 bases. Per the germline V gene, CDR1 is MNHEY and CDR2 is SVGAGI. The CDR3 runs to 14 residues. The CDR3 nucleotides read TGTGCCAGCACACCCGGGAGGGGTCTCTACGAGCAGTACTTC. Its translation is CASTPGRGLYEQYF.

This clone was seen a handful of times. One junction end disagrees with the germline gene, perhaps due to a read error. The chain has TRBV7-9 and TRBJ2-7, with D possibly matching TRBD2 (5 bases). The CDR3 totals 12 residues. The germline V gene has CDR1 SEHNR and CDR2 FQNEAQ (reference sequence). CDR3 DNA: TGTTCCAGCAGCTGGGAGACCTACGAGCAGTACTTC. Its protein product is CSSSWETYEQYF.

V gene TRBV2 combines with J gene TRBJ1-2; TRBD1 agrees at 7 bases. Germline V gene data show CDR1 as SNHLY and CDR2 as FYNNEI. The CDR3 has 14 residues. V lost 6 bases and J lost 6; bases outside the gene matches: 10. The CDR3 protein is CASRETGREDGYTF. In DNA form, the CDR3 reads TGTGCCAGCAGGGAGACAGGGCGGGAGGATGGCTACACCTTC.

The rearrangement uses TRBV6-1 and TRBJ2-7; 7 bases line up with TRBD1. This CDR3 spans 15 amino acids. V shed 1 base and J 0 bases; nucleotides not matched to a gene: 3. CDR1 and CDR2 from the germline V gene are MNHNS and SASEGT. As DNA, the CDR3 is TGTGCCAGCAGTGAAGATGAGGGGGCCTCCTACGAGCAGTACTTC. Translated: CASSEDEGASYEQYF.

The V and J genes are TRBV7-2 and TRBJ1-6, with D uncertain. The germline CDR1 and CDR2 sequences are SGHTA and FQGNSA. V was pared by 2 bases and J by 7 bases, with 12 bases between. The CDR3 loop spans 15 amino acids. The CDR3 protein is CASSLNPQLNSPLHF. The DNA of the CDR3 is TGTGCCAGCAGCTTAAATCCACAGCTAAATTCACCCCTCCACTTT.

The chain combines TRBV2 with TRBJ2-1; D call uncertain. Trimming left V 1 base short and J 0 bases short, with 13 bases between. The CDR3 has 17 residues. CDR1 SNHLY and CDR2 FYNNEI come from the germline V gene. The CDR3 DNA follows: TGTGCCAGCAGTGAAGAAGGCGGCGGTAGCTCCTACAATGAGCAGTTCTTC. Its translation: CASSEEGGGSSYNEQFF.

The chain recombines TRBV6-6 with TRBJ2-3; TRBD2 matches at 11 bases. The CDR3 has 16 amino acids. V was pared by 4 bases and J by 4 bases, with 7 bases of the junction left unmatched. The germline CDR1 and CDR2 sequences are MNHNY and SVGAGI (reference sequence). The CDR3 nucleotides are TGTGCCAGCAGTTCCTTGGATAGCGGGGGGGCAGATACGCAGTATTTT. Its translation is CASSSLDSGGADTQYF.

The chain links TRBV13 to TRBJ2-1; no firm D call. The CDR3 has 11 residues. The germline V and J ends were trimmed by 4 bases and 7 bases, with 5 bases remaining between them. Germline values: CDR1 PRHDT, CDR2 FYEKMQ (reference sequence). CDR3 region: CASSSSNEQFF. CDR3 nucleotides: TGTGCCAGCAGCTCTTCGAATGAGCAGTTCTTC.

This sequence joins TRBV7-9 and TRBJ1-2; tentative D call: TRBD1 (6 bases). The V gene lost 2 bases and the J gene lost 3 bases, with 10 bases spanning the gap. The CDR3 loop spans 14 amino acids. Germline V gene data show CDR1 as SEHNR and CDR2 as FQNEAQ (reference sequence). The DNA of the CDR3 is TGTGCCAGCAGCTTAAGAGCAGGGGACTATGGCTACACCTTC. This gives the protein CASSLRAGDYGYTF.

The chain carries TRBV18 and TRBJ2-3; 10 bases fit TRBD2. Germline CDR1 KGHSH, CDR2 LQKENI. The CDR3 runs 18 residues. The V gene end was trimmed by 2 bases and the J gene end by 2 bases; junction bases not matched to a gene: 10. The CDR3 DNA sequence: TGTGCCAGCTCACCAATAGTTACTAGCGGGGCCCACACAGATACGCAGTATTTT. This sequence encodes CASSPIVTSGAHTDTQYF.

The chain couples TRBV11-1 to TRBJ2-7, with D unresolved. The CDR3 totals 11 residues. The ends were cut back, 5 bases at V and 4 bases at J, with 6 bases in the middle. Germline-derived CDR1 and CDR2 are SGHAT and FQDESV (reference sequence). CDR3 coding DNA: TGTGCCAGCAGCCGCGGTTACGAGCAGTACTTC. Its translation: CASSRGYEQYF.

Turning to this clone: The junction departs from germline at one end; a sequencing error may be responsible. The chain has TRBV7-7 and TRBJ2-3; 8 positions agree with TRBD2. The CDR3 runs 16 residues. Germline V gives CDR1 SSHAT, CDR2 FNYEAQ (reference sequence). The CDR3 nucleotides are TGTGCTAGCAGCTTGGGGGTAGCGGGGCCCACAGATACGCAGTATTTT. It codes for CASSLGVAGPTDTQYF. The entire variable domain, with the rest obtained from reference TRBV7-7 and TRBJ2-3, is as follows: GAGVSQSPRYKVTKRGQDVTLRCDPISSHATLYWYQQALGQGPEFLTYFNYEAQPDKSGLPSDRFSAERPEGSISTLTIQRTEQRDSAMYRCASSLGVAGPTDTQYFGPGTRLTVL.

This chain uses TRBV6-6 with TRBJ1-4; TRBD1 matches at 8 bases. The ends lost 7 bases at V and 3 bases at J; junction bases unmatched: 4. The V gene's germline CDR1 is MNHNY and CDR2 SVGAGI (reference sequence). The CDR3 totals 14 residues. In nucleotides, the CDR3 is TGTGCCAGCAATCCGACAGGGGCTAATGAAAAACTGTTTTTT. Its translation is CASNPTGANEKLFF.

This chain uses TRBV5-4 with TRBJ1-2, with 8 bases that match TRBD1. Trimming removed 3 bases from V and 5 bases from J; junction bases left unmatched: 6. The germline V gene encodes CDR1 SGHNT and CDR2 YYREEE (reference sequence). This CDR3 contains 14 residues. This chain's CDR3 is CASSSQGALYGYTF. The CDR3 DNA follows: TGTGCCAGCAGCTCGCAGGGGGCGCTGTATGGCTACACCTTC.

The CDR3 DNA sequence: TGCAGCGTTGAAGCGCAGATTGAAGCTTTCTTT. Its translation: CSVEAQIEAFF. The chain combines TRBV29-1 with TRBJ1-1; D is uncertain. CDR3 length: 11 amino acids. Per germline, CDR1 SQVTM and CDR2 ANQGSEA. V was cut by 1 base and J by 7 bases, with 7 bases left in between.

This clone was counted a few times. This chain uses TRBV20-1 with TRBJ2-3, with D uncertain. V lost 4 bases and J 8 bases, leaving 10 bases between the germline ends. The CDR3 is 11 residues long. CDR1 and CDR2 (germline): DFQATT, SNEGSKA (reference sequence). The CDR3 loop reads CSANTPGTQYF. In nucleotides, the CDR3 is TGCAGTGCTAACACTCCGGGTACGCAGTATTTT.

This clone was seen a few times. The rearrangement links TRBV6-5 to TRBJ1-1; D possibly corresponds to TRBD1 (6 bases). CDR1 and CDR2 from the germline V gene are MNHEY and SVGAGI. The V and J ends lost 4 bases and 3 bases respectively, with 12 bases between them. The CDR3 length is 14 residues. Here the CDR3 DNA reads TGTGCCAGCAGTTTACAGGGATGGGACACTGAAGCTTTCTTT. Protein product: CASSLQGWDTEAFF.

The chain joins TRBV15 to TRBJ1-5; 11 positions agree with TRBD1. This CDR3 has 15 residues. Germline V gene lookup returns CDR1 LNHNV and CDR2 YYDKDF (reference sequence). J gave up 6 bases and V 3 bases, and 4 bases lay outside the gene matches. The CDR3, as DNA: TGTGCCACCAGCAGCGGACAGGGGGCGGCTCAGCCCCAGCATTTT. Protein product: CATSSGQGAAQPQHF. Full variable domain (missing parts from reference TRBV15 and TRBJ1-5): DAMVIQNPRYQVTQFGKPVTLSCSQTLNHNVMYWYQQKSSQAPKLLFHYYDKDFNNEADTPDNFQSRRPNTSFCFLDIRSPGLGDTAMYLCATSSGQGAAQPQHFGDGTRLSIL.

A remark on this clone: This same CDR3 is encoded by further DNA sequences in the sample. This chain connects TRBV5-1 to TRBJ1-4; 10 bases fit TRBD1. Germline-derived CDR1 and CDR2 are SGHRS and YFSETQ. The CDR3 is 15 residues long. The junction had 2 bases not matched to a gene; V was cut back by 1 base and J by 5 bases. CDR3 loop: CASSLRTGGNEKLFF. In DNA form, the CDR3 reads TGCGCCAGCAGCTTGCGGACAGGGGGAAATGAAAAACTGTTTTTT.

The rearrangement joins TRBV6-1 to TRBJ2-3; D remains ambiguous. Germline loops: CDR1 MNHNS, CDR2 SASEGT. Trimming pared 4 bases from V and 3 bases from J, leaving 8 bases between. This CDR3 has 13 residues. The CDR3 reads CASSGSGTDTQYF. CDR3 coding DNA: TGTGCCAGCAGTGGGTCAGGTACAGATACGCAGTATTTT.

Of note for this clone: A junction boundary mismatches the germline segment, possibly from a read error. The chain has TRBV19 and TRBJ2-7; 8 bases line up with TRBD1. The germline CDR1 and CDR2 sequences are LNHDA and SQIVND (reference sequence). The length of the CDR3 is 15 residues. As DNA, the CDR3 is TGTGCCAGTCGTATAGGTGGACAGGGATCCTACGAGCAGTACTTC. This translates into CASRIGGQGSYEQYF.

This clone was observed a single time. The chain couples TRBV25-1 to TRBJ1-5; no clear D. The CDR3 consists of 13 residues. Germline lookup yields CDR1 MGHDK and CDR2 SYGVNS. The V end was cut by 5 bases, the J end by 5 bases, with 10 bases between. The CDR3 spells CASSNSWYQPQHF. The DNA of the CDR3 is TGTGCCAGCAGTAACTCTTGGTATCAGCCCCAGCATTTT.

Only one count was recorded for this clone. This chain uses TRBV7-6 with TRBJ1-1, with D possibly being TRBD1 (5 bases). Trimming took off 4 bases at V and 0 bases at J, with 18 bases between the two ends. The germline V gene has CDR1 SGHVS and CDR2 FNYEAQ. The CDR3 has 17 residues. The CDR3 coding sequence is TGTGCCAGCAGCTCTGGTCAGGGTCTTACCTTGAACACTGAAGCTTTCTTT. It translates to CASSSGQGLTLNTEAFF. Looking up the rest from reference TRBV7-6 and TRBJ1-1 gives the full variable domain: GAGVSQSPRYKVTKRGQDVALRCDPISGHVSLYWYRQALGQGPEFLTYFNYEAQQDKSGLPNDRFSAERPEGSISTLTIQRTEQRDSAMYRCASSSGQGLTLNTEAFFGQGTRLTVV.

This rearrangement joins TRBV7-3 to TRBJ2-5; a possible D gene is TRBD2 (5 bases). The CDR3 sequence is 14 residues long. Germline V gene lookup returns CDR1 SGHTA and CDR2 FQGTGA. With 5 bases removed from V and 5 bases from J, the gap between germline ends came to 15 bases. The chain's CDR3 is CASSQAPGSETQYF. The DNA of the CDR3 is TGTGCCAGCAGCCAGGCACCGGGGTCCGAGACCCAGTACTTC.

This chain connects TRBV2 to TRBJ2-7, with 9 bases matching TRBD1. V gave up 9 bases and J gave up 5 bases; unmatched junction bases: 11. CDR3 length: 14 amino acids. The germline V gene has CDR1 SNHLY and CDR2 FYNNEI. CDR3 DNA: TGTGCCAGAACCTCCGGGACAGGGTTCGACGAGCAGTACTTC. Protein: CARTSGTGFDEQYF.

V gene TRBV2 combines with J gene TRBJ1-5; perhaps TRBD1 as D (6 bases). This CDR3 has 14 residues. Looked up from germline, CDR1 is SNHLY and CDR2 is FYNNEI. Trimming cost V 4 bases and J 7 bases, with 14 bases left between them. In DNA form, the CDR3 reads TGTGCCAGCAGTGGGGACATCCCGGACCAGCCCCAGCATTTT. Amino acids: CASSGDIPDQPQHF. Looking up the rest from reference TRBV2 and TRBJ1-5 gives the full variable domain: EPEVTQTPSHQVTQMGQEVILRCVPISNHLYFYWYRQILGQKVEFLVSFYNNEISEKSEIFDDQFSVERPDGSNFTLKIRSTKLEDSAMYFCASSGDIPDQPQHFGDGTRLSIL.

This sequence joins TRBV29-1 and TRBJ2-5; D unclear. The V end lost 7 bases, the J end lost 7 bases, and 13 bases lay between the germline ends. This CDR3 has 11 residues. From germline, CDR1 is SQVTM and CDR2 ANQGSEA. The CDR3 DNA follows: TGCAGCGGCGGAGACCCTGGGACCCAGTACTTC. Its translation: CSGGDPGTQYF.

The chain employs TRBV4-2 and TRBJ1-1; no definite D call. With 0 bases removed from V and 3 bases from J, the gap between germline ends came to 14 bases. CDR3 length: 16 residues. Germline CDR1 is LGHNA and CDR2 is YNFKEQ. The DNA for the CDR3 is TGTGCCAGCAGCCAAGATAATTTCCGCGGCTACACTGAAGCTTTCTTT. The encoded protein is CASSQDNFRGYTEAFF.

Comments on this clone: A junction boundary mismatches the germline segment, possibly from a read error. The rearrangement links TRBV7-9 to TRBJ2-3; 10 positions match TRBD2. The germline V gene encodes CDR1 SEHNR and CDR2 FQNEAQ (reference sequence). The CDR3 covers 18 residues. CDR3 region: CSSSLGSSGGTTADTQYF. The CDR3 bases are TGTTCCAGCAGCTTAGGGTCTAGCGGGGGAACGACCGCAGATACGCAGTATTTT. Filled out from reference TRBV7-9 and TRBJ2-3, the complete variable domain reads DTGVSQNPRHKITKRGQNVTFRCDPISEHNRLYWYRQTLGQGPEFLTYFQNEAQLEKSRLLSDRFSAERPKGSFSTLEIQRTEQGDSAMYLCSSSLGSSGGTTADTQYFGPGTRLTVL.